This T cell receptor beta chain was observed in a study of response to subunit inactivated influenza vaccine. The length of the CDR3 is 15 residues. Germline lookup yields CDR1 SEHNR and CDR2 FQNEAQ (reference sequence). V dropped 4 bases and J dropped 2 bases, with 15 bases sitting between them. TCRdb re-called the RT-PCR reads with MiXCR, one entry per CDR3 protein. The sample holds roughly 460,000 distinct CDR3 sequences, roughly 9.7% seen once. This clonotype was counted ten times or more. Its antigen is not known. Study-level points and caveats: After each seasonal influenza vaccination, few new T cells are recruited, the authors suggested.

The receptor was derived from a man aged 45-65 years who received an inactivated influenza vaccine. The V gene is TRBV7-9, the J gene TRBJ2-7; D could derive from TRBD1 or TRBD2 (5 bases each). The sample consisted of PBMCs from blood, taken roughly 6 weeks after vaccination. CDR3 protein: CASSSDRDGTYEQYF. CDR3 bases: TGTGCCAGCAGCTCCGACCGGGACGGTACCTACGAGCAGTACTTC.